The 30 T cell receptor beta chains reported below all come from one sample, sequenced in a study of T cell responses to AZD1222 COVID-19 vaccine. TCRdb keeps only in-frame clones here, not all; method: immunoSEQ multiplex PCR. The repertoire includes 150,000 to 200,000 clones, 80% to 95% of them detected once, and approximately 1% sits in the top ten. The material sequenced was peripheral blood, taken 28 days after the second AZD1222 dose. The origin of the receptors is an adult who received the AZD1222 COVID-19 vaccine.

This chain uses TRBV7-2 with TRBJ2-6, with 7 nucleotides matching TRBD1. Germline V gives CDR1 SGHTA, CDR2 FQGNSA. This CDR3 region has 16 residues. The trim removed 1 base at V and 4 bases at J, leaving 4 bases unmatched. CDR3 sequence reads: CASSLEGAGGANVLTF. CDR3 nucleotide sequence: TGTGCCAGCAGCTTAGAGGGGGCAGGAGGGGCCAACGTCCTGACTTTC. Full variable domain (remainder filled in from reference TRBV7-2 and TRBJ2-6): GAGVSQSPSNKVTEKGKDVELRCDPISGHTALYWYRQSLGQGLEFLIYFQGNSAPDKSGLPSDRFSAERTGGSVSTLTIQRTQQEDSAVYLCASSLEGAGGANVLTFGAGSRLTVL.

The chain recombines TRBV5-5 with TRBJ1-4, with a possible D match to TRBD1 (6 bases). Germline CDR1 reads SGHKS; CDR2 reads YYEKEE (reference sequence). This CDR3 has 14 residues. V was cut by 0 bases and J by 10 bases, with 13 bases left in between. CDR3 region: CASSLGLGGPKLFF. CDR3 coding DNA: TGTGCCAGCAGCTTGGGCCTAGGGGGTCCAAAACTGTTTTTT.

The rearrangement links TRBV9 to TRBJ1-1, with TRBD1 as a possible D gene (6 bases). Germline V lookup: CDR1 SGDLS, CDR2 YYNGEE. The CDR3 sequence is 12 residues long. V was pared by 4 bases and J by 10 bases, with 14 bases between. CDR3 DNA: TGTGCCAGCAGCCCGACAGGTCCTGGAGCTTTCTTT. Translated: CASSPTGPGAFF.

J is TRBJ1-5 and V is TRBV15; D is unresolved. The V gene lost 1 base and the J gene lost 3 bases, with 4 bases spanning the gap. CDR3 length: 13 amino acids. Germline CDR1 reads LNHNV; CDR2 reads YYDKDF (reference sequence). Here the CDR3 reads CATSRVYNQPQHF. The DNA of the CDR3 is TGTGCCACCAGCAGAGTTTACAATCAGCCCCAGCATTTT.

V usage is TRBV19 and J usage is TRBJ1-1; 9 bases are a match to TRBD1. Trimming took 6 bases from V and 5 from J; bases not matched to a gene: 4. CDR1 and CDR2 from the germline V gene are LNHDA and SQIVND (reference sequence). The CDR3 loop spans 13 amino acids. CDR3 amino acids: CASRGQGLTEAFF. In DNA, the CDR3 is TGTGCCAGTAGGGGACAGGGTTTGACTGAAGCTTTCTTT.

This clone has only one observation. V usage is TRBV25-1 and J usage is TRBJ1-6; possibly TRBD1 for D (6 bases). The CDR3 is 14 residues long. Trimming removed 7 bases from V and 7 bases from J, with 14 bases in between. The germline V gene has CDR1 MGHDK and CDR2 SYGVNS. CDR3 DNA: TGTGCCAGCACCAACACAGGGAAGAATTCACCCCTCCACTTT. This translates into CASTNTGKNSPLHF.

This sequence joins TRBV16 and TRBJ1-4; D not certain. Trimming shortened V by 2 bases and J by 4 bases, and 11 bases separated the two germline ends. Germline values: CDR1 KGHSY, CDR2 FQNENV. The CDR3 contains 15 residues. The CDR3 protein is CASSQLAGNNEKLFF. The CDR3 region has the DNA TGTGCCAGCAGCCAACTGGCGGGAAATAATGAAAAACTGTTTTTT.

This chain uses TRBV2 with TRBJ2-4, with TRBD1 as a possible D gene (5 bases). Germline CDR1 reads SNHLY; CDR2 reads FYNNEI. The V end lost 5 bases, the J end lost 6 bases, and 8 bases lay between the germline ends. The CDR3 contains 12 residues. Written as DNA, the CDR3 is TGTGCCAGCAGTAAGGACACAAACATTCAGTACTTC. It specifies CASSKDTNIQYF.

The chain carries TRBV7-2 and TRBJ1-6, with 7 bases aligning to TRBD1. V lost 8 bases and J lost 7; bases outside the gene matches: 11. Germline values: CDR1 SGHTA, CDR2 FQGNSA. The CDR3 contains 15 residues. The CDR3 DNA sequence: TGTGCCAGCGGCCGGGACAGTACGCAGAATTCACCCCTCCACTTT. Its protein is CASGRDSTQNSPLHF. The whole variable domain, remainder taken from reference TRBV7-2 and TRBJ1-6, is GAGVSQSPSNKVTEKGKDVELRCDPISGHTALYWYRQSLGQGLEFLIYFQGNSAPDKSGLPSDRFSAERTGGSVSTLTIQRTQQEDSAVYLCASGRDSTQNSPLHFGNGTRLTVT.

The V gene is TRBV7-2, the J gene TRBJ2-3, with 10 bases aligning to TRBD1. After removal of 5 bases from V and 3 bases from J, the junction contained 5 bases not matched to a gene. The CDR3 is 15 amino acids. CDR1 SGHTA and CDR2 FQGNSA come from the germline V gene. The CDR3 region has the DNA TGTGCCAGCAGCCTCGCGGGACAGGGGACAGATACGCAGTATTTT. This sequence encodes CASSLAGQGTDTQYF.

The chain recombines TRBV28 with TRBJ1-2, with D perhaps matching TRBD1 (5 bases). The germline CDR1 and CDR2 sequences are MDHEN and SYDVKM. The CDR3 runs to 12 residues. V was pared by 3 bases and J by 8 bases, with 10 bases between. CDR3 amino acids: CASSLPGRGYTF. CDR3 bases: TGTGCCAGCAGTTTGCCAGGGAGGGGCTACACCTTC.

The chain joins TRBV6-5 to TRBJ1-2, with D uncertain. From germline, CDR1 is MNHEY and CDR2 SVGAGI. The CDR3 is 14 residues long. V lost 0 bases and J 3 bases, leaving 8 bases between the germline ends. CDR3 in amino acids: CASSYSVTYYGYTF. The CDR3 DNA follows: TGTGCCAGCAGTTACTCCGTGACTTACTATGGCTACACCTTC.

In nucleotides, the CDR3 is TGTGCCAGCAGCGCTCAGGGGAGGCTTAACTATGGCTACACCTTC. Its translation is CASSAQGRLNYGYTF. The gene calls are TRBV5-6 and TRBJ1-2; tentatively, D is TRBD1 (6 bases). V dropped 4 bases and J dropped 1 base, with 14 bases sitting between them. Per the germline V gene, CDR1 is SGHDT and CDR2 is YYEEEE. This CDR3 has 15 amino acids. Variable domain in full (rest from reference TRBV5-6 and TRBJ1-2): DAGVTQSPTHLIKTRGQQVTLRCSPKSGHDTVSWYQQALGQGPQFIFQYYEEEERQRGNFPDRFSGHQFPNYSSELNVNALLLGDSALYLCASSAQGRLNYGYTFGSGTRLTVV.

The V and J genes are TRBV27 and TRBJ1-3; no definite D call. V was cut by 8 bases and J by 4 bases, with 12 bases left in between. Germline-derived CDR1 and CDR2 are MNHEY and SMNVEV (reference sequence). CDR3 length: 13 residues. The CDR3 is CASGHRPGNTIYF. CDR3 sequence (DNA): TGTGCCAGCGGGCATAGGCCAGGAAACACCATATATTTT.

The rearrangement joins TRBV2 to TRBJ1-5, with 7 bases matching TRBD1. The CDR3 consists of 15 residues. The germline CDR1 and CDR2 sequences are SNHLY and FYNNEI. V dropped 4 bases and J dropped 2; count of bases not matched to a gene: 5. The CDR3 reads CASSGGGEGNQPQHF. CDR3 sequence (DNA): TGTGCCAGCAGTGGAGGGGGCGAAGGCAATCAGCCCCAGCATTTT.

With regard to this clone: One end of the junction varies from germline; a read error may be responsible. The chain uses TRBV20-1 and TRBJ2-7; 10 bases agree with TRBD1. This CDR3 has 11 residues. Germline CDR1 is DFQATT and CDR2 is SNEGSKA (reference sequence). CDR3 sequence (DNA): TGCAGTGCCCCGGGACAGGGGACCTTTCACTTC. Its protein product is CSAPGQGTFHF.

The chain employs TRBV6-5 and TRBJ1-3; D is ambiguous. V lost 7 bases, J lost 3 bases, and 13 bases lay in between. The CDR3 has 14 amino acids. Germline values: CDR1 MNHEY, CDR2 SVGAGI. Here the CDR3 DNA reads TGTGCCAGCATCAGCGGGGATTTTGGAAACACCATATATTTT. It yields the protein CASISGDFGNTIYF.

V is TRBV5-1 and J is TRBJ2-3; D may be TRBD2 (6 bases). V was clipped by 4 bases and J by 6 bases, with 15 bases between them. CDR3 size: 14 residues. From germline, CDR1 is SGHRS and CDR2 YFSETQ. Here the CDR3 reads CASSTGSSEDTQYF. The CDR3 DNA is TGCGCCAGCAGCACCGGATCTAGCGAGGATACGCAGTATTTT.

The CDR3 DNA follows: TGTGCCAGCAGCTTTATGAGCTCCTACAATGAGCAGTTCTTC. Translating gives CASSFMSSYNEQFF. The chain is built from TRBV6-5 and TRBJ2-1; D gene ambiguous. Germline-derived CDR1 and CDR2 are MNHEY and SVGAGI. V lost 6 bases, J lost 0 bases, and 9 bases lay in between. There are 14 residues in the CDR3.

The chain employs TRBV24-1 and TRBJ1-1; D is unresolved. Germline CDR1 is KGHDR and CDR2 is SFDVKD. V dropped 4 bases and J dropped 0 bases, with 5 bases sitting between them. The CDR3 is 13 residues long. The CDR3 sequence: CATSDRMNTEAFF. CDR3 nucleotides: TGTGCCACCAGTGACCGAATGAACACTGAAGCTTTCTTT.

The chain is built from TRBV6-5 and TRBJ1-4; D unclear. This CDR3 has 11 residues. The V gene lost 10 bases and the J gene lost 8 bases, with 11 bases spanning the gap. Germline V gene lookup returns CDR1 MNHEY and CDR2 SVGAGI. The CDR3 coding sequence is TGTGCCACCTCGGCGGGGGAAAAACTGTTTTTT. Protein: CATSAGEKLFF.

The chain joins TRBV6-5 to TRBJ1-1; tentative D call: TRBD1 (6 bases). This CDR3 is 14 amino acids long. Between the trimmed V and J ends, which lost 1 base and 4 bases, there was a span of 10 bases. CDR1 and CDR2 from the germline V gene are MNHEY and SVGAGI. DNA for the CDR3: TGTGCCAGCAGTTACTGGTCGGGGGCCACTGAAGCTTTCTTT. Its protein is CASSYWSGATEAFF.

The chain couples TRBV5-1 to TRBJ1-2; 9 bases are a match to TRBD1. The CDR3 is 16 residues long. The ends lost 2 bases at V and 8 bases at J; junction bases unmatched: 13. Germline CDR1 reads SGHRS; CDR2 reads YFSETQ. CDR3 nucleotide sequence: TGCGCCAGCAGCTTTGACCGGCCGGGACAGGGAAGAGGCTACACCTTC. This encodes CASSFDRPGQGRGYTF.

The DNA for the CDR3 is TGCGCCAGCAGCTTCGGACAGGGCGAAAAACTGTTTTTT. This gives the protein CASSFGQGEKLFF. The rearrangement joins TRBV10-1 to TRBJ1-4; 8 nucleotides line up with TRBD1. CDR3 length equals 13 residues. J lost 8 bases, V lost 6 bases, and 5 bases had no gene match. Germline V CDR1 and CDR2: WNHNN, SYGVQD (reference sequence).

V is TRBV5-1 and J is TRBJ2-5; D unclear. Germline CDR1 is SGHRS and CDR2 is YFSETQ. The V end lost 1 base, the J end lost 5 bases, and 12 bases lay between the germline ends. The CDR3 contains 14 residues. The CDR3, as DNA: TGCGCCAGCAGCTTGACCAGGTTGGGGGAGACCCAGTACTTC. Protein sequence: CASSLTRLGETQYF.

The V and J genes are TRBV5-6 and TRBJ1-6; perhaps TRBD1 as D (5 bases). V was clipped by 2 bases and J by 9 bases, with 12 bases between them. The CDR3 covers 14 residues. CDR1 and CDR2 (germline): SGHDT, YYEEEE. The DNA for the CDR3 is TGTGCCAGCAGCTTTAGGGGCGCGTCTTCACCCCTCCACTTT. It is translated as CASSFRGASSPLHF.

Here the CDR3 reads CASSLGSSQETQYF. CDR3 coding DNA: TGTGCCAGCAGCTTGGGTTCCAGTCAAGAGACCCAGTACTTC. The rearrangement links TRBV5-8 to TRBJ2-5; unclear D gene. The germline CDR1 and CDR2 sequences are SGHTS and YDEGEE. The CDR3 extends over 14 amino acids. Trimming took 0 bases from V and 2 from J, leaving 8 bases between them.

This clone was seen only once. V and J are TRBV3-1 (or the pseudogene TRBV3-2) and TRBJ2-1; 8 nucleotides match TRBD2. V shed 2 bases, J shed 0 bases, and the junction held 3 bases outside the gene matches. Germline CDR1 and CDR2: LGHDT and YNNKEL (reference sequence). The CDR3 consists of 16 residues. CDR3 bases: TGTGCCAGCAGCCAATTCCGGGGGGGCTCCTACAATGAGCAGTTCTTC. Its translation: CASSQFRGGSYNEQFF.

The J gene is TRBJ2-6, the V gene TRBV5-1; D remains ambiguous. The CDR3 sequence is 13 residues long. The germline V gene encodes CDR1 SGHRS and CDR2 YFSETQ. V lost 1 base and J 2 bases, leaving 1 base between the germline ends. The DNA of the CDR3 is TGCGCCAGCAGCTTGCCTGGGGCCAACGTCCTGACTTTC. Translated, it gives CASSLPGANVLTF.

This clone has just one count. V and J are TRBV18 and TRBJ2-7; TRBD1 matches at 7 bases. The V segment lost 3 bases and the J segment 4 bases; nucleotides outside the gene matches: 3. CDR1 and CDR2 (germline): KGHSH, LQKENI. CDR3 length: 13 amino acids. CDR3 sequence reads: CASSPDREYEQYF. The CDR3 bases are TGTGCCAGCTCACCCGACAGGGAATACGAGCAGTACTTC. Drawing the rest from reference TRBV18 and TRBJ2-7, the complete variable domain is NAGVMQNPRHLVRRRGQEARLRCSPMKGHSHVYWYRQLPEEGLKFMVYLQKENIIDESGMPKERFSAEFPKEGPSILRIQQVVRGDSAAYFCASSPDREYEQYFGPGTRLTVT.